The 26 T cell receptor beta chains listed next were all sequenced from one sample in a study of shared clonotypes between healthy human individuals. Here immunoSEQ multiplex PCR was the method, and the copy in TCRdb shows in-frame clones only, minus some. The data show 2 million to 3 million clones, with over 85% seen just once and about 0.39% held by the top ten. Sequenced sample: naive CD4+ T cells from PBMCs. Subset described: CD45RA+ positively selected. The receptors here all came from a man aged 18 to 30 in good health. Some clones in this sample may be carry-over from other donors' samples.

The V call is TRBV18, the J call TRBJ2-1, with 9 bases fitting TRBD1. V was pared by 4 bases and J by 0 bases, with 13 bases of the junction left unmatched. From germline, CDR1 is KGHSH and CDR2 LQKENI. This CDR3 is built from 19 residues. The CDR3 sequence is CASSQSGGQGISSYNEQFF. The DNA for the CDR3 is TGTGCCAGCTCACAGTCTGGGGGACAGGGAATCAGCTCCTACAATGAGCAGTTCTTC.

The chain couples TRBV2 to TRBJ1-2, with D perhaps matching TRBD1 (6 bases). The CDR3 sequence is 12 residues long. Germline V gene data show CDR1 as SNHLY and CDR2 as FYNNEI. The V and J ends lost 7 bases and 8 bases respectively, with 14 bases between them. This CDR3 reads CASTELGGGYTF. The CDR3 coding sequence is TGTGCCAGCACCGAACTGGGGGGCGGCTACACCTTC.

The chain employs TRBV7-2 and TRBJ1-1; TRBD1 aligns across 8 bases. V gave up 5 bases and J gave up 4 bases; unmatched junction bases: 9. This CDR3 contains 15 residues. The germline gives CDR1 SGHTA, CDR2 FQGNSA. CDR3 DNA sequence: TGTGCCAGCAGCCCGTTTCTTACAGGGGGCACTGAAGCTTTCTTT. Protein sequence: CASSPFLTGGTEAFF.

The chain carries TRBV30 and TRBJ1-5; D is undetermined. With 1 base removed from V and 3 bases from J, the gap between germline ends came to 4 bases. The CDR3 spans 12 residues. Per germline, CDR1 GTSNPN and CDR2 SVGIG (reference sequence). The CDR3 DNA follows: TGTGCCTGGAGTGGAGCCAATCAGCCCCAGCATTTT. It yields the protein CAWSGANQPQHF. The full variable domain, with the rest looked up from reference TRBV30 and TRBJ1-5, is SQTIHQWPATLVQPVGSPLSLECTVEGTSNPNLYWYRQAAGRGLQLLFYSVGIGQISSEVPQNLSASRPQDRQFILSSKKLLLSDSGFYLCAWSGANQPQHFGDGTRLSIL.

The CDR3 DNA follows: TGCAGCCTAGGGGGGGGGCTTGTAACCCAGTACTTC. It encodes CSLGGGLVTQYF. The rearrangement uses TRBV29-1 and TRBJ2-5; D might be TRBD2 (7 bases). Deletions cut 8 bases from V and 8 bases from J, with 18 bases between. The CDR3 is 12 residues long. In germline, CDR1 is SQVTM, CDR2 ANQGSEA.

The chain has TRBV7-9 and TRBJ2-3; D might be TRBD2 (6 bases). Germline V CDR1 and CDR2: SEHNR, FQNEAQ (reference sequence). The CDR3 is made up of 16 amino acids. V was cut by 1 base and J by 2 bases, with 13 bases left in between. The CDR3 loop is CASSLGSPRDTDTQYF. The CDR3 DNA sequence: TGTGCCAGCAGCTTAGGTTCTCCGCGGGACACAGATACGCAGTATTTT.

V and J are TRBV5-4 and TRBJ1-2; D is possibly TRBD1 (6 bases). The ends were cut back, 4 bases at V and 5 bases at J, with 21 bases in the middle. Germline CDR1 is SGHNT and CDR2 is YYREEE (reference sequence). The CDR3 has 16 amino acids. The CDR3 reads CASSGPTGRRSYGYTF. In DNA, the CDR3 is TGTGCCAGCAGCGGGCCAACAGGGAGGAGGTCTTATGGCTACACCTTC.

With respect to this clone: The sample holds other DNA sequences that translate to the same CDR3. The V call is TRBV20-1, the J call TRBJ2-1, with 7 bases matching TRBD1. The CDR3 consists of 11 residues. With 2 bases clipped from V and 10 bases from J, the junction kept 2 bases outside the gene matches. Looked up from germline, CDR1 is DFQATT and CDR2 is SNEGSKA (reference sequence). CDR3: CSARTRGEQFF. In DNA form, the CDR3 reads TGCAGTGCTAGAACCAGGGGGGAGCAGTTCTTC.

CDR3 sequence: CASSLEGYSYNEQFF. In nucleotides, the CDR3 is TGTGCCAGCAGTTTAGAGGGTTATTCCTACAATGAGCAGTTCTTC. The rearrangement links TRBV27 to TRBJ2-1; TRBD2 is a possible D gene (5 bases). This CDR3 spans 15 amino acids. Between the trimmed V and J ends, which lost 2 bases and 1 base, there was a span of 9 bases. Per the germline V gene, CDR1 is MNHEY and CDR2 is SMNVEV (reference sequence).

This chain joins TRBV5-1 and TRBJ2-7; 8 bases match TRBD1. V shed 3 bases, J shed 2 bases, and the junction held 22 bases outside the gene matches. CDR1 SGHRS and CDR2 YFSETQ come from the germline V gene. There are 20 residues in the CDR3. The CDR3 DNA reads TGCGCCAGCAGCTGGGGGACAGGATGGGGCAAACGTACGGCAACCTACGAGCAGTACTTC. Translating it yields CASSWGTGWGKRTATYEQYF.

This chain joins TRBV11-2 and TRBJ2-3; TRBD2 is a possible D gene (5 bases). This CDR3 contains 16 residues. Germline V lookup: CDR1 SGHAT, CDR2 FQNNGV. V lost 1 base and J 6 bases, leaving 17 bases between the germline ends. In DNA, the CDR3 is TGTGCCAGCAGCTTAGTTGTGTCTCGGGGAGCGGATACGCAGTATTTT. Residues: CASSLVVSRGADTQYF.

The chain has TRBV6-5 and TRBJ2-7, with 13 nucleotides matching TRBD2. The germline V gene encodes CDR1 MNHEY and CDR2 SVGAGI. V dropped 5 bases and J dropped 6; count of bases not matched to a gene: 7. This CDR3 contains 15 residues. This CDR3 is CASSPRTSGSSEQYF. In DNA form, the CDR3 reads TGTGCCAGCAGTCCACGGACTAGCGGGAGTAGCGAGCAGTACTTC.

This clone has more than one count but fewer than ten. The same CDR3 is also encoded by other DNA sequences in this sample. The rearrangement joins TRBV5-1 to TRBJ1-1; TRBD1 might be the D (5 bases). The CDR3 covers 15 residues. From germline, CDR1 is SGHRS and CDR2 YFSETQ. V lost 0 bases and J 1 base, leaving 10 bases between the germline ends. The CDR3 DNA is TGCGCCAGCAGCTTGGTGGCGGGGGGGAACACTGAAGCTTTCTTT. Encoded protein: CASSLVAGGNTEAFF.

The genes are TRBV7-2 and TRBJ2-7; no clear D gene. The CDR3 runs to 13 residues. Trimming stripped 5 bases from V and 0 bases from J, with 8 bases between. From germline, CDR1 is SGHTA and CDR2 FQGNSA. The CDR3 bases are TGTGCCAGCAGCCCTCCTCGCTCCTACGAGCAGTACTTC. Protein: CASSPPRSYEQYF. Drawing the rest from reference TRBV7-2 and TRBJ2-7, the complete variable domain is GAGVSQSPSNKVTEKGKDVELRCDPISGHTALYWYRQSLGQGLEFLIYFQGNSAPDKSGLPSDRFSAERTGGSVSTLTIQRTQQEDSAVYLCASSPPRSYEQYFGPGTRLTVT.

This clone was seen once. This chain joins TRBV9 and TRBJ2-2; D is perhaps TRBD1 or TRBD2 (5 bases each). The CDR3 spans 15 residues. Trimming pared 4 bases from V and 3 bases from J, leaving 13 bases between. Germline V gene lookup returns CDR1 SGDLS and CDR2 YYNGEE. The CDR3 loop is CASSPDRGDTGELFF. As DNA, the CDR3 is TGTGCCAGCAGCCCGGATCGAGGGGACACCGGGGAGCTGTTTTTT.

The gene calls are TRBV28 and TRBJ1-1; no definite D call. The CDR3 length is 13 residues. The germline V and J ends were trimmed by 3 bases and 7 bases, with 12 bases remaining between them. Germline CDR1 MDHEN, CDR2 SYDVKM. The CDR3 region has the DNA TGTGCCAGCAGTTTTGGCAAAGCCCTTGAAGCTTTCTTT. Amino acid sequence: CASSFGKALEAFF.

The chain couples TRBV6-5 to TRBJ2-7, with TRBD2 matching 10 bases. The CDR3 sequence is 15 residues long. Germline values: CDR1 MNHEY, CDR2 SVGAGI. Germline trimming cut 2 bases from V and 2 bases from J; bases unmatched to any gene: 3. The CDR3 bases are TGTGCCAGCAGTTACGGCCTAGCGGGAGCCTACGAGCAGTACTTC. Amino acids: CASSYGLAGAYEQYF.

The table lists this clone with a few counts. Other DNA sequences within the sample encode an identical CDR3. The V gene is TRBV15, the J gene TRBJ2-7; TRBD2 matches at 9 bases. CDR1 is LNHNV and CDR2 is YYDKDF in the germline V gene (reference sequence). V dropped 1 base and J dropped 2; count of bases not matched to a gene: 3. This CDR3 comprises 15 residues. CDR3 amino acids: CATSRGLAGTYEQYF. The CDR3, as DNA: TGTGCCACCAGCAGAGGGCTAGCGGGGACCTACGAGCAGTACTTC.

V and J are TRBV2 and TRBJ2-7; no firm D call. V was trimmed by 8 bases and J by 2 bases, leaving 10 bases between them. Germline lookup yields CDR1 SNHLY and CDR2 FYNNEI. The CDR3 is 12 amino acids. CDR3 amino acids: CASLSPPYEQYF. CDR3 DNA: TGTGCCAGCCTGAGTCCTCCCTACGAGCAGTACTTC.

The chain couples TRBV12-5 to TRBJ2-2; 7 bases fit TRBD1. Per germline, CDR1 LGHNT and CDR2 FRNRAP. The CDR3 extends over 16 amino acids. Trimming took 4 bases from V and 6 from J; bases not matched to a gene: 11. The DNA of the CDR3 is TGTGCTAGTGGTTCGGTTGGGCCAGGGGGTGCCGGGGAGCTGTTTTTT. Its translation is CASGSVGPGGAGELFF. Using reference TRBV12-5 and TRBJ2-2 for the parts outside the CDR3, the full variable domain is DARVTQTPRHKVTEMGQEVTMRCQPILGHNTVFWYRQTMMQGLELLAYFRNRAPLDDSGMPKDRFSAEMPDATLATLKIQPSEPRDSAVYFCASGSVGPGGAGELFFGEGSRLTVL.

The chain recombines TRBV4-1 with TRBJ1-2; tentatively, D is TRBD1 (6 bases). Germline V lookup: CDR1 MGHRA, CDR2 YSYEKL. V dropped 3 bases and J dropped 10 bases, with 12 bases sitting between them. CDR3 length: 12 amino acids. The chain's CDR3 is CASSQEWGAYTF. DNA of the CDR3: TGCGCCAGCAGCCAGGAATGGGGGGCCTACACCTTC.

The chain employs TRBV5-1 and TRBJ2-1; 12 positions agree with TRBD2. Germline V lookup: CDR1 SGHRS, CDR2 YFSETQ. With V trimmed by 3 bases and J by 4 bases, 8 bases remained unmatched. The length of the CDR3 is 17 residues. The CDR3 region has the DNA TGCGCCAGCAGCTACTGGACTAGCGGGAAGGGGTACAATGAGCAGTTCTTC. As protein: CASSYWTSGKGYNEQFF.

This chain connects TRBV18 to TRBJ2-7; 10 bases align to TRBD1. The V gene's germline CDR1 is KGHSH and CDR2 LQKENI. Trimming at V came to 6 bases and at J to 4 bases, leaving 6 bases not matched to a gene. The CDR3 covers 14 residues. CDR3 DNA sequence: TGTGCCAGCTCGGAGAGACAGGGGGCATACGAGCAGTACTTC. This sequence encodes CASSERQGAYEQYF.

This rearrangement joins TRBV25-1 to TRBJ2-3; 8 nucleotides align to TRBD2. CDR1 is MGHDK, CDR2 SYGVNS, per germline. J gave up 2 bases and V 3 bases, and 7 bases lay outside the gene matches. The CDR3 is 16 residues long. This CDR3 is CASSDTGGPSTDTQYF. CDR3 nucleotides: TGTGCCAGCAGTGATACGGGAGGGCCCTCCACAGATACGCAGTATTTT. Complete variable domain (other parts from reference TRBV25-1 and TRBJ2-3): EADIYQTPRYLVIGTGKKITLECSQTMGHDKMYWYQQDPGMELHLIHYSYGVNSTEKGDLSSESTVSRIRTEHFPLTLESARPSHTSQYLCASSDTGGPSTDTQYFGPGTRLTVL.

The chain has TRBV15 and TRBJ2-3; D remains unclear. Germline CDR1 LNHNV, CDR2 YYDKDF (reference sequence). V dropped 8 bases and J dropped 1 base, with 16 bases sitting between them. The CDR3 consists of 15 residues. CDR3 DNA: TGTGCCACCTTAGGCGGCGGAGCCCGCACAGATACGCAGTATTTT. Its protein is CATLGGGARTDTQYF. The complete variable domain, with remaining parts taken from reference TRBV15 and TRBJ2-3, reads DAMVIQNPRYQVTQFGKPVTLSCSQTLNHNVMYWYQQKSSQAPKLLFHYYDKDFNNEADTPDNFQSRRPNTSFCFLDIRSPGLGDTAMYLCATLGGGARTDTQYFGPGTRLTVL.

The chain joins TRBV27 to TRBJ1-1; no clear D gene. This CDR3 is built from 11 residues. V lost 8 bases and J lost 5, with 9 bases in between. The V gene's germline CDR1 is MNHEY and CDR2 SMNVEV (reference sequence). The CDR3 DNA follows: TGTGCCAGCCCCGCCGATACTGAAGCTTTCTTT. Encoded protein: CASPADTEAFF.